This is a list of T cell receptor beta chains from one sample in a study of siplizumab effects on memory and regulatory T cells. Clones were sequenced by immunoSEQ multiplex PCR, and TCRdb holds only the in-frame ones, with some missing. The repertoire holds about 100,000 clones, with 94% as singletons. What was sequenced was non-Treg CD4+ T cells sorted from blood. These receptors were taken from a human donor in good health. Both conserved end residues are part of each CDR3. D genes are given only for firm matches. Expanded clones get a size class; other rows say once, few or many, or leave the size out.

CDR3 | DNA | D | J | size | V
CASRRLAGALEQFF | TGTGCCAGCAGGCGACTAGCGGGAGCGCTTGAGCAGTTCTTC | TRBD2 | TRBJ2-1 | once | TRBV2
CAIKDYYEQYF | TGTGCCATCAAGGACTACTACGAGCAGTACTTC | . | TRBJ2-7 | . | TRBV10-3
CASSRLAGGTDTQYF | TGTGCCAGCAGCCGACTAGCGGGGGGCACAGATACGCAGTATTTT | TRBD2 | TRBJ2-3 | . | TRBV11-3
CASSEEGATNEKLFF | TGTGCCAGCAGTGAAGAGGGGGCAACTAATGAAAAACTGTTTTTT | . | TRBJ1-4 | . | TRBV2
CASSKAGPSSNQPQHF | TGTGCCAGCAGCAAGGCAGGCCCAAGTAGCAATCAGCCCCAGCATTTT | . | TRBJ1-5 | . | TRBV21-1
CATWREHTEAFF | TGTGCCACCTGGCGGGAGCACACTGAAGCTTTCTTT | . | TRBJ1-1 | . | TRBV6-5
CASNRGVGPEAFF | TGTGCCAGCAACCGAGGGGTGGGCCCTGAAGCTTTCTTT | . | TRBJ1-1 | . | TRBV6-5
CASSVGGNSYEQYF | TGTGCCAGCAGCGTAGGCGGGAACTCCTACGAGCAGTACTTC | . | TRBJ2-7 | once | TRBV9
CASSEEGDNEQFF | TGTGCCAGCAGTGAAGAGGGGGACAATGAGCAGTTCTTC | . | TRBJ2-1 | . | TRBV2
CASTLNRGTGGYTF | TGTGCCAGCACCTTAAACAGGGGAACGGGTGGCTACACCTTC | TRBD1 | TRBJ1-2 | . | TRBV6-1
CSATIFNEQYF | TGCAGTGCCACTATTTTCAACGAGCAGTACTTC | . | TRBJ2-7 | . | TRBV20-1
CAISVTSGGYEQYF | TGTGCCATCAGCGTGACTAGCGGGGGCTACGAGCAGTACTTC | TRBD2 | TRBJ2-7 | . | TRBV10-3
CASSLGTGYPGELFF | TGTGCCAGCAGCCTTGGGACAGGGTACCCCGGGGAGCTGTTTTTT | TRBD1 | TRBJ2-2 | . | TRBV14
CSVGTGRPDTQYF | TGCAGCGTTGGGACAGGGAGACCAGATACGCAGTATTTT | TRBD1 | TRBJ2-3 | . | TRBV29-1
CASAADTQYF | TGTGCCAGCGCGGCAGATACGCAGTATTTT | . | TRBJ2-3 | . | TRBV2
CASSLGAGGYHTDTQYF | TGTGCCAGCAGCTTAGGGGCTGGAGGGTACCACACAGATACGCAGTATTTT | . | TRBJ2-3 | . | TRBV7-3
CSVRLHSGNTIYF | TGCAGCGTTAGGTTGCACTCTGGAAACACCATATATTTT | . | TRBJ1-3 | once | TRBV29-1
CASSVRRRATDTQYF | TGTGCCAGCAGTGTGCGTCGTCGGGCCACAGATACGCAGTATTTT | . | TRBJ2-3 | . | TRBV6-1
CASSQTQGAGGYTF | TGTGCCAGCAGCCAGACTCAGGGGGCTGGTGGCTACACCTTC | TRBD1 | TRBJ1-2 | . | TRBV14
CASSILAGSYNEQFF | TGCGCCAGCAGTATACTAGCGGGAAGCTACAATGAGCAGTTCTTC | TRBD2 | TRBJ2-1 | . | TRBV10-1
CASSLVLAGVF | TGTGCCAGCAGCTTAGTCCTAGCTGGAGTCTTC | . | TRBJ2-1 | . | TRBV7-9
CASGTSDRGYGYTF | TGTGCTAGTGGTACCTCAGACAGGGGCTATGGCTACACCTTC | TRBD1 | TRBJ1-2 | few | TRBV12-5
CAARRGQSYEQYF | TGTGCCGCCAGGAGGGGCCAGTCCTACGAGCAGTACTTC | . | TRBJ2-7 | . | TRBV2
CASSRTSFYEQYF | TGTGCCAGCAGCCGAACTAGCTTCTACGAGCAGTACTTC | . | TRBJ2-7 | . | TRBV28
CASSRSRDSQEKLFF | TGTGCCAGCAGCAGATCGCGGGACAGTCAGGAAAAACTGTTTTTT | TRBD1 | TRBJ1-4 | . | TRBV5-8
CASSQGTSGRVDTQYF | TGCGCCAGCAGCCAAGGGACTAGCGGGAGGGTAGATACGCAGTATTTT | TRBD2 | TRBJ2-3 | . | TRBV4-1
CASSSGTGRGETQYF | TGTGCCAGCAGTTCCGGGACAGGGAGGGGAGAGACCCAGTACTTC | TRBD1 | TRBJ2-5 | . | TRBV2
CASSEFKGENSPLHF | TGTGCCAGCAGTGAATTTAAGGGGGAGAATTCACCCCTCCACTTT | . | TRBJ1-6 | . | TRBV25-1
CASSSLHRGQGLSYEQYF | TGTGCCAGCAGCTCCCTCCATAGGGGACAGGGTTTGTCCTACGAGCAGTACTTC | TRBD1 | TRBJ2-7 | . | TRBV5-6
CASSLSSGRVAGELFF | TGCGCCAGCAGCTTATCTAGCGGGAGGGTCGCCGGGGAGCTGTTTTTT | TRBD2 | TRBJ2-2 | once | TRBV5-1
CASSAAGGNTGELFF | TGTGCCAGCAGCGCGGCAGGGGGTAACACCGGGGAGCTGTTTTTT | TRBD1 | TRBJ2-2 | . | TRBV7-8
CASSLGRNVAEAFF | TGTGCCAGCAGCCTAGGGAGGAACGTGGCTGAAGCTTTCTTT | . | TRBJ1-1 | . | TRBV5-8
CASSLNTQETQYF | TGCGCCAGCAGCCTTAATACCCAAGAGACCCAGTACTTC | . | TRBJ2-5 | . | TRBV5-1
CASNRDREFEAFF | TGTGCCAGCAACCGGGACAGGGAATTTGAAGCTTTCTTT | TRBD1 | TRBJ1-1 | . | TRBV6-1
CASSSRTSTDTQYF | TGCGCCAGCAGCTCGAGGACTAGCACAGATACGCAGTATTTT | . | TRBJ2-3 | . | TRBV5-1
CAIRKIAGGIAGELFF | TGTGCCATCAGGAAAATAGCGGGAGGAATAGCCGGGGAGCTGTTTTTT | TRBD2 | TRBJ2-2 | . | TRBV10-3
CASSFGGFYRASGANVLTF | TGTGCCAGCAGCTTTGGGGGATTTTACAGGGCCTCTGGGGCCAACGTCCTGACTTTC | . | TRBJ2-6 | . | TRBV12-1
CASSQAKAGVPYEQYF | TGCGCCAGCAGCCAGGCAAAGGCTGGGGTCCCCTACGAGCAGTACTTC | . | TRBJ2-7 | . | TRBV4-1
CASSLSRGNEQFF | TGTGCCAGCAGCTTATCTAGAGGGAATGAGCAGTTCTTC | . | TRBJ2-1 | . | TRBV7-2
CASSIGQSNQPQHF | TGTGCCAGTAGTATTGGACAGAGCAATCAGCCCCAGCATTTT | . | TRBJ1-5 | . | TRBV19
CASSLAQTDRHNRNSNQPQHF | TGTGCCAGCAGCTTAGCCCAGACGGACCGACACAACCGAAATAGCAATCAGCCCCAGCATTTT | . | TRBJ1-5 | . | TRBV13
CASIPGGGIHQPQHF | TGTGCCAGCATCCCCGGGGGGGGAATCCATCAGCCCCAGCATTTT | . | TRBJ1-5 | . | TRBV6-6
CASSLWDRAGYGYTF | TGTGCCAGCAGCTTATGGGACAGGGCTGGCTATGGCTACACCTTC | TRBD1 | TRBJ1-2 | . | TRBV13
CASSLDRGSGANVLTF | TGTGCCAGCAGCTTAGACAGGGGGAGTGGGGCCAACGTCCTGACTTTC | TRBD1 | TRBJ2-6 | . | TRBV7-2
CSYDTYNEQFF | TGCAGTTATGATACCTACAATGAGCAGTTCTTC | . | TRBJ2-1 | . | TRBV20-1
CASSPHGAGLSGYTF | TGTGCCAGCAGCCCTCACGGGGCAGGCTTAAGTGGCTACACCTTC | . | TRBJ1-2 | . | TRBV7-9
CSVSGAGANVLTF | TGCAGTGTTAGCGGTGCTGGGGCCAACGTCCTGACTTTC | . | TRBJ2-6 | . | TRBV29-1
CASSYKQGFGYTF | TGTGCCAGCTCATACAAACAGGGATTCGGCTACACCTTC | . | TRBJ1-2 | few | TRBV18
CASSYSTGRLKGYTF | TGTGCCAGCAGTTACTCTACGGGACGATTAAAAGGCTACACCTTC | . | TRBJ1-2 | . | TRBV6-5
CASSFRKKGLSGNTIYF | TGTGCCAGCAGTTTTCGGAAAAAGGGTCTCTCTGGAAACACCATATATTTT | . | TRBJ1-3 | . | TRBV28